Below, one T cell receptor (beta chain) is given with its context. The sample comes from a study of T cell changes during pregnancy in multiple sclerosis. Using immunoSEQ multiplex PCR, the repertoire was profiled, and TCRdb retains in-frame clones only, with some absent. The sample lists approximately 20,000 clones, approximately 90% occurring once. Germline V gene sequence: CDR1 LNHDA, CDR2 SQIVND (reference sequence). This CDR3 has 15 amino acids. J lost 3 bases, V lost 3 bases, and 2 bases had no gene match. This sample comprised CD4+ T cells from peripheral blood mononuclear cells, obtained in the third trimester of pregnancy. The V and J genes are TRBV19 and TRBJ2-1; 10 nucleotides match TRBD2. The sequence came from a female donor with multiple sclerosis, enrolled in a pregnancy study. The CDR3 region is CASSIGLAVYNEQFF. The CDR3 DNA is TGTGCCAGTAGTATCGGACTAGCGGTCTACAATGAGCAGTTCTTC. The full variable domain, rest sourced from reference TRBV19 and TRBJ2-1, is DGGITQSPKYLFRKEGQNVTLSCEQNLNHDAMYWYRQDPGQGLRLIYYSQIVNDFQKGDIAEGYSVSREKKESFPLTVTSAQKNPTAFYLCASSIGLAVYNEQFFGPGTRLTVL.